This T cell receptor (beta chain) was profiled in a study of cytomegalovirus exposure and HLA in healthy donors. Study conclusions and caveats: Reportedly, cytomegalovirus status was diagnosed with high sensitivity and specificity. In a later analysis, most CMV-associated TCR beta chains appeared HLA-restricted.

Donors sampled were nominally healthy, though unrecorded immune exposures were likely. CDR1 MNHEY and CDR2 SMNVEV come from the germline V gene (reference sequence). The CDR3 consists of 14 residues. Unmatched junction bases numbered 4, after V lost 4 bases and J lost 6 bases. Details on this clone: Its antigen is currently unknown.

PCR involved 60 Vbeta and 13 Jbeta primers. Assay: immunoSEQ multiplex PCR; the TCRdb copy retains only in-frame clones and omits some. The sample consists of 150,000 to 200,000 clones, roughly 79% of them appearing once. The rearrangement uses TRBV27 and TRBJ2-1; 9 positions match TRBD1. The sample comprised PBMCs. This receptor was obtained from a male donor in good health and CMV-seropositive. The CDR3: CASSSQGAGNEQFF. Written as DNA, the CDR3 is TGTGCCAGCAGTTCACAGGGGGCGGGCAATGAGCAGTTCTTC.